What follows are 9 T cell receptor beta chains derived from one specimen sequenced in a study of blood T cell dynamics during melanoma immunotherapy. The repertoire was sequenced with immunoSEQ multiplex PCR; TCRdb's copy has only in-frame clones and lacks some. The data show approximately 11,000 clones, roughly nine tenths seen once. Time point meaning: week 3, after first cycle of checkpoint inhibitor. The sequencing here drew on blood, taken from a patient treated with checkpoint blockade. The receptors were gathered from a human donor with melanoma.

This chain links TRBV10-3 with TRBJ2-7; D is ambiguous. With 0 bases removed from V and 0 bases from J, the gap between germline ends came to 6 bases. Germline-derived CDR1 and CDR2 are ENHRY and SYGVKD. The CDR3 runs to 14 residues. Written as DNA, the CDR3 is TGTGCCATCAGTGAGTCGGACGGCTCCTACGAGCAGTACTTC. Protein: CAISESDGSYEQYF.

The chain combines TRBV27 with TRBJ1-4; tentative D call: TRBD1 (6 bases). The CDR3 covers 15 residues. Germline CDR1 and CDR2: MNHEY and SMNVEV (reference sequence). Deletions cut 2 bases from V and 4 bases from J, with 11 bases between. The CDR3 DNA follows: TGTGCCAGCAGTTTAAGGAGGGGGTTTAATGAAAAACTGTTTTTT. This translates into CASSLRRGFNEKLFF.

This clone was detected only a few times. V and J are TRBV10-1 and TRBJ1-2, with D possibly TRBD1 on 5 matching bases. The CDR3 totals 13 residues. The V and J ends lost 3 bases and 2 bases respectively, with 7 bases between them. Germline CDR1 and CDR2: WNHNN and SYGVQD (reference sequence). The CDR3 loop reads CASSEDSNYGYTF. CDR3 nucleotides: TGCGCCAGCAGTGAAGACAGCAACTATGGCTACACCTTC.

J is TRBJ1-1 and V is TRBV28, with no clear D. CDR1 is MDHEN, CDR2 SYDVKM, per germline. The CDR3 extends over 15 amino acids. V was cut by 6 bases and J by 1 base, with 15 bases left in between. CDR3 residues: CASSSPAGGNTEAFF. CDR3 DNA sequence: TGTGCCAGCAGCTCACCGGCCGGTGGGAACACTGAAGCTTTCTTT.

The chain carries TRBV4-2 and TRBJ1-2; perhaps TRBD1 as D (6 bases). Between the trimmed V and J ends, which lost 4 bases and 7 bases, there was a span of 10 bases. This CDR3 has 12 amino acids. The germline CDR1 and CDR2 sequences are LGHNA and YNFKEQ. The CDR3 protein is CASSPGAGGYTF. CDR3 sequence (DNA): TGTGCCAGCAGCCCAGGGGCAGGTGGCTACACCTTC.

This sequence joins TRBV7-3 and TRBJ2-5, with TRBD2 matching over 10 bases. CDR1 and CDR2 from the germline V gene are SGHTA and FQGTGA. J was trimmed by 3 bases and V by 2 bases; bases with no gene match: 3. The CDR3 has 15 amino acids. CDR3 nucleotides: TGTGCCAGCAGCTTAGCTAGCGGGAGCGAAGAGACCCAGTACTTC. Amino acid sequence: CASSLASGSEETQYF.

This chain joins TRBV9 and TRBJ2-3; 10 nucleotides align to TRBD2. V lost 4 bases to trimming and J lost 3 bases; unmatched junction nucleotides: 5. CDR3 size: 15 residues. In germline, CDR1 is SGDLS, CDR2 YYNGEE. CDR3 loop: CASSTSGRETDTQYF. CDR3 DNA sequence: TGTGCCAGCAGCACCAGCGGGAGGGAGACAGATACGCAGTATTTT. Drawing the rest from reference TRBV9 and TRBJ2-3, the complete variable domain is DSGVTQTPKHLITATGQRVTLRCSPRSGDLSVYWYQQSLDQGLQFLIQYYNGEERAKGNILERFSAQQFPDLHSELNLSSLELGDSALYFCASSTSGRETDTQYFGPGTRLTVL.

The gene calls are TRBV9 and TRBJ2-6; tentative D call: TRBD1 (5 bases). Germline loops: CDR1 SGDLS, CDR2 YYNGEE. The CDR3 has 15 amino acids. The V end was cut by 4 bases, the J end by 3 bases, with 11 bases between. CDR3 loop: CASSSQGGGANVLTF. In DNA, the CDR3 is TGTGCCAGCAGCTCCCAGGGTGGTGGGGCCAACGTCCTGACTTTC.

This clone was seen only a few times. This chain uses TRBV7-2 with TRBJ1-2, with D unclear. Germline values: CDR1 SGHTA, CDR2 FQGNSA. This CDR3 has 14 residues. The germline V and J ends were trimmed by 5 bases and 4 bases, with 14 bases remaining between them. CDR3 sequence: CASSQRAISYGYTF. In nucleotides, the CDR3 is TGTGCCAGCAGCCAAAGGGCCATCTCCTATGGCTACACCTTC.